This T cell receptor beta chain was captured by sequencing in a study of blood T cell repertoires in COVID-19. Background on the study: Some COVID-19 samples were acute and others convalescent; all came from the United States, Italy and Spain.

This clone has a handful of counts. CDR3 length: 14 residues. Between the trimmed V and J ends, which lost 4 bases and 7 bases, there was a span of 11 bases. Per germline, CDR1 SGHTA and CDR2 FQGTGA. This table comes from immunoSEQ multiplex PCR, and its TCRdb copy is limited to in-frame clones, with some not included. The top ten hold approximately 9.8% of the sample, which has a few hundred thousand clones, roughly 86% seen once. The V call is TRBV7-3, the J call TRBJ1-6, with D perhaps matching TRBD1 (5 bases). Material: peripheral blood. The sequence came from a man between 35 and 55 years old who had recovered from COVID-19. The CDR3, as DNA: TGTGCCAGCAGCTCGCCGCGGGGGAATTCACCCCTCCACTTT. It yields the protein CASSSPRGNSPLHF.